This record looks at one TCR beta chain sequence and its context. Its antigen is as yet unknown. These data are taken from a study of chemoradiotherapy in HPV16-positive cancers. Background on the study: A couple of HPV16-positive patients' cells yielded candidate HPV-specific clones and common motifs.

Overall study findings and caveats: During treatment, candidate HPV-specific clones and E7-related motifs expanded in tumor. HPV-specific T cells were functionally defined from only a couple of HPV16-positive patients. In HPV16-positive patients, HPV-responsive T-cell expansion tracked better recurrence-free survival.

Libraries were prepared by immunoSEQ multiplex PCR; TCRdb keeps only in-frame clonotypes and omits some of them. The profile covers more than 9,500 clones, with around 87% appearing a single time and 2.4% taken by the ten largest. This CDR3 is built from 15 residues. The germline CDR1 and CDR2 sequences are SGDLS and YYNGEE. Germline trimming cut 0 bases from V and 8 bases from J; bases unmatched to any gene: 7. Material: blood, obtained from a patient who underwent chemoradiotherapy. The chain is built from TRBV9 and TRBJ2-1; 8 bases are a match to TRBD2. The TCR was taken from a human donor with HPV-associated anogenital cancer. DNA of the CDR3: TGTGCCAGCAGCGTAGCTCGGGGGGGCATCTATGAGCAGTTCTTC. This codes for CASSVARGGIYEQFF. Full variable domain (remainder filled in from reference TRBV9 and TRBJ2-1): DSGVTQTPKHLITATGQRVTLRCSPRSGDLSVYWYQQSLDQGLQFLIQYYNGEERAKGNILERFSAQQFPDLHSELNLSSLELGDSALYFCASSVARGGIYEQFFGPGTRLTVL.